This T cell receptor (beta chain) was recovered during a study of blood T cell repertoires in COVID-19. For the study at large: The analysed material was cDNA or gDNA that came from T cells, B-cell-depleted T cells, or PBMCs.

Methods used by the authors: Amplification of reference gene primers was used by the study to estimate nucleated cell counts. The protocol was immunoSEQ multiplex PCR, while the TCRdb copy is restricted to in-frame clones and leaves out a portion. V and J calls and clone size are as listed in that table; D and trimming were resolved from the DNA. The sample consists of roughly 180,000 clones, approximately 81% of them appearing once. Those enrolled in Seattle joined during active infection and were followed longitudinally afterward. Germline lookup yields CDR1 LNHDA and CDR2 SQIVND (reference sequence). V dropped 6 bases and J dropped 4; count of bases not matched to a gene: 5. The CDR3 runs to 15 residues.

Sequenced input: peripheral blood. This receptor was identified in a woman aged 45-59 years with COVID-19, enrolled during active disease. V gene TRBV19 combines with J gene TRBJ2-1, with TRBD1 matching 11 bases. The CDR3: CASRGQGGVYNEQFF. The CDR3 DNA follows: TGTGCCAGTAGGGGACAGGGGGGGGTTTACAATGAGCAGTTCTTC. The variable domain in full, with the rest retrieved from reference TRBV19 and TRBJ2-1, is DGGITQSPKYLFRKEGQNVTLSCEQNLNHDAMYWYRQDPGQGLRLIYYSQIVNDFQKGDIAEGYSVSREKKESFPLTVTSAQKNPTAFYLCASRGQGGVYNEQFFGPGTRLTVL.